These 18 T cell receptor beta chains were all obtained from the same sample, sequenced in a study of STAT3 mutations in large granular lymphocyte leukemia. These receptors are not linked to any known antigen. Findings of the study overall: Every T-cell large granular lymphocyte leukemia patient had at least one immunodominant TCR beta clonotype.

Using immunoSEQ multiplex PCR, the repertoire was profiled, and TCRdb retains in-frame clones only, with some absent. The table includes about 15,000 clones, roughly 90% detected once. Sequenced sample: peripheral blood mononuclear cells. The receptors were sampled from a middle-aged man with T-cell large granular lymphocyte leukemia. Some clones in this sample may be carry-over from other donors' samples.

V usage is TRBV5-1 and J usage is TRBJ2-7, with unresolved D. The CDR3 extends over 14 amino acids. Trimming left V 0 bases short and J 1 base short, with 8 bases between. Germline V CDR1 and CDR2: SGHRS, YFSETQ. The CDR3 loop is CASSLGTESYEQYF. The CDR3 DNA reads TGCGCCAGCAGCTTGGGGACGGAGTCCTACGAGCAGTACTTC.

This CDR3 is CASSLTEANYGYTF. The CDR3 coding sequence is TGTGCCAGCAGCTTGACAGAAGCTAACTATGGCTACACCTTC. The chain carries TRBV7-8 and TRBJ1-2; a weak D match, TRBD1 (5 bases). This CDR3 comprises 14 residues. With 3 bases removed from V and 0 bases from J, the gap between germline ends came to 8 bases. CDR1 SGHVS and CDR2 FQNEAQ come from the germline V gene.

This chain uses TRBV7-9 with TRBJ1-5, with 8 bases aligning to TRBD1. With V trimmed by 3 bases and J by 4 bases, 5 bases remained unmatched. Germline CDR1 and CDR2: SEHNR and FQNEAQ (reference sequence). This CDR3 comprises 15 residues. CDR3 bases: TGTGCCAGCAGCTTTGGGACAGGAGGTAATCAGCCCCAGCATTTT. It yields the protein CASSFGTGGNQPQHF.

The V gene is TRBV5-1, the J gene TRBJ2-5; possibly TRBD1 for D (6 bases). The V end lost 4 bases, the J end lost 2 bases, and 15 bases lay between the germline ends. CDR1 SGHRS and CDR2 YFSETQ come from the germline V gene. CDR3 length: 15 amino acids. The CDR3 DNA is TGCGCCAGCAGCATACAGGGTAGGGTACAAGAGACCCAGTACTTC. It specifies CASSIQGRVQETQYF. Variable domain in full (rest from reference TRBV5-1 and TRBJ2-5): KAGVTQTPRYLIKTRGQQVTLSCSPISGHRSVSWYQQTPGQGLQFLFEYFSETQRNKGNFPGRFSGRQFSNSRSEMNVSTLELGDSALYLCASSIQGRVQETQYFGPGTRLLVL.

The table lists this clone with a count of one. J is TRBJ2-4 and V is TRBV5-1; D is ambiguous. V shed 5 bases and J shed 0 bases, with 15 bases lying between them. The CDR3 has 16 residues. Per germline, CDR1 SGHRS and CDR2 YFSETQ. DNA of the CDR3: TGCGCCAGCAGTCCCAATCCCGATATAGCCAAAAACATTCAGTACTTC. Its protein product is CASSPNPDIAKNIQYF.

V gene TRBV5-1 combines with J gene TRBJ2-3; TRBD2 matches 8 bases. The CDR3 is 17 amino acids. The germline V gene encodes CDR1 SGHRS and CDR2 YFSETQ. The V and J ends lost 1 base and 2 bases, in that order; junction bases with no gene match: 9. This chain's CDR3 is CASSLQAGARPTDTQYF. The CDR3 DNA reads as TGCGCCAGCAGCTTGCAAGCGGGGGCTCGACCCACAGATACGCAGTATTTT.

The chain has TRBV19 and TRBJ2-7; maybe TRBD1 (6 bases). The germline V and J ends were trimmed by 6 bases and 3 bases, with 9 bases remaining between them. The CDR3 covers 12 residues. CDR1 LNHDA and CDR2 SQIVND come from the germline V gene (reference sequence). CDR3 bases: TGTGCCAGTAGCGGGACACTCTACGAGCAGTACTTC. Protein sequence: CASSGTLYEQYF.

The rearrangement links TRBV27 to TRBJ2-7; perhaps TRBD2 as D (6 bases). CDR1 MNHEY and CDR2 SMNVEV come from the germline V gene (reference sequence). Trimming shortened V by 2 bases and J by 2 bases, and 10 bases separated the two germline ends. The CDR3 extends over 14 amino acids. CDR3 protein: CASSLIGEAYEQYF. Here the CDR3 DNA reads TGTGCCAGCAGTTTAATAGGGGAGGCCTACGAGCAGTACTTC.

The V and J genes are TRBV5-1 and TRBJ2-1; D call uncertain. Trimming left V 1 base short and J 7 bases short, with 9 bases between. Germline V CDR1 and CDR2: SGHRS, YFSETQ. The length of the CDR3 is 13 residues. DNA for the CDR3: TGCGCCAGCAGCTTGACCCTAGGAAATGAGCAGTTCTTC. Translating it yields CASSLTLGNEQFF.

This rearrangement joins TRBV7-8 to TRBJ1-6, with 7 bases identical to TRBD1. V lost 4 bases, J lost 4 bases, and 7 bases stayed unmatched. This CDR3 is built from 16 residues. Looked up from germline, CDR1 is SGHVS and CDR2 is FQNEAQ. The CDR3 is CASSSEEGQYNSPLHF. CDR3 nucleotide sequence: TGTGCCAGCAGCTCAGAGGAGGGACAGTATAATTCACCCCTCCACTTT.

The rearrangement links TRBV9 to TRBJ2-5; 7 nucleotides line up with TRBD1. V was pared by 2 bases and J by 2 bases, with 9 bases of the junction left unmatched. This CDR3 spans 16 amino acids. Germline V gene lookup returns CDR1 SGDLS and CDR2 YYNGEE. CDR3 amino acids: CASSVADRAGQETQYF. In DNA, the CDR3 is TGTGCCAGCAGCGTCGCTGACAGGGCTGGGCAAGAGACCCAGTACTTC.

V usage is TRBV18 and J usage is TRBJ2-7, with unresolved D. Germline V CDR1 and CDR2: KGHSH, LQKENI. The CDR3 loop spans 13 amino acids. The ends were cut back, 3 bases at V and 1 base at J, with 7 bases in the middle. The CDR3 region is CASSPDRSYEQYF. CDR3 bases: TGTGCCAGCTCACCGGACCGGTCCTACGAGCAGTACTTC.

The V call is TRBV5-1, the J call TRBJ2-1; 8 bases align to TRBD2. Germline assignment: CDR1 SGHRS and CDR2 YFSETQ. The CDR3 has 14 residues. Trimming took 4 bases from V and 6 from J; bases not matched to a gene: 6. The CDR3 loop is CASSLGGASNEQFF. CDR3 nucleotides: TGCGCCAGCAGCCTCGGGGGGGCTAGCAATGAGCAGTTCTTC.

The chain carries TRBV6-1 and TRBJ1-4, with D perhaps matching TRBD1 (6 bases). The CDR3 runs 15 residues. Germline V lookup: CDR1 MNHNS, CDR2 SASEGT. Deletions cut 6 bases from V and 2 bases from J, with 13 bases between. Here the CDR3 DNA reads TGTGCCAGCAGCCTAACAGGGAGTACTAATGAAAAACTGTTTTTT. Protein: CASSLTGSTNEKLFF.

V and J are TRBV5-1 and TRBJ2-3; D might be TRBD1 (5 bases). Trimming took 4 bases from V and 4 from J, leaving 16 bases between them. This CDR3 is built from 15 residues. The germline CDR1 and CDR2 sequences are SGHRS and YFSETQ. As DNA, the CDR3 is TGCGCCAGCAGCCAGGGCCAACCCTCGGCAGATACGCAGTATTTT. Protein: CASSQGQPSADTQYF.

The chain has TRBV18 and TRBJ2-1, with D uncertain. The CDR3 has 13 residues. Trimming pared 4 bases from V and 9 bases from J, leaving 13 bases between. In germline, CDR1 is KGHSH, CDR2 LQKENI. The CDR3 loop reads CASSQNSLGEQFF. In nucleotides, the CDR3 is TGTGCCAGCTCACAGAACTCCTTGGGTGAGCAGTTCTTC.

V is TRBV4-3 and J is TRBJ2-7; 7 bases are a match to TRBD2. V shed 0 bases, J shed 3 bases, and the junction held 8 bases outside the gene matches. This CDR3 has 16 residues. CDR1 LGHNA and CDR2 YSLEER come from the germline V gene. CDR3 in DNA: TGCGCCAGCAGCCAAGATTTCGGGGGGAGAGGCTACGAGCAGTACTTC. Translation gives CASSQDFGGRGYEQYF.

The genes are TRBV5-4 and TRBJ2-7, with D hard to call. Trimming took 0 bases from V and 1 from J, leaving 5 bases between them. Germline V lookup: CDR1 SGHNT, CDR2 YYREEE (reference sequence). This CDR3 has 13 residues. CDR3 sequence reads: CASSLDISYEQYF. The CDR3 DNA reads as TGTGCCAGCAGCTTGGACATTTCCTACGAGCAGTACTTC.